This TCR beta chain was identified in a study of pediatric ulcerative colitis. CDR1 and CDR2 from the germline V gene are SGHRS and YFSETQ. CDR3 length: 16 residues. The V and J ends lost 0 bases and 10 bases, in that order; junction bases with no gene match: 12. Assay used: immunoSEQ multiplex PCR; TCRdb lists only in-frame clones, some missing. The table has roughly 70,000 clones, 85% to 90% seen once; the top ten hold roughly 3%. Study-wide results and limits: Acute severe colitis showed lower rectal diversity from clonal expansions.

On this clone: Its antigen is unidentified.

The specimen was blood. This clonotype was obtained from a boy aged 10-17 years with severe ulcerative colitis. This rearrangement joins TRBV5-1 to TRBJ2-1, with 8 bases lining up with TRBD2. CDR3 region: CASSLGLGSGIGEQFF. The DNA for the CDR3 is TGCGCCAGCAGCTTGGGGTTGGGTAGCGGGATAGGAGAGCAGTTCTTC.